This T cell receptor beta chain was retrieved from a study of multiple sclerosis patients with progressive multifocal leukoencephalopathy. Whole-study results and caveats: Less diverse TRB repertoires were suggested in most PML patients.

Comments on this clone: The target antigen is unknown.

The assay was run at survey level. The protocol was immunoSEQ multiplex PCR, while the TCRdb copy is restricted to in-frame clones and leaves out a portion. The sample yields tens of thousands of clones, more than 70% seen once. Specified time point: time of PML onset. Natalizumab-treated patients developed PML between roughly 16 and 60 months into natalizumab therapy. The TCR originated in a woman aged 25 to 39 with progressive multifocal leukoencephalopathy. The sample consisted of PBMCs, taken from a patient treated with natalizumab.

CDR3 nucleotides: TGTGCCAGCAGCCATTCGGGACAGGGGGGCACTGAAGCTTTCTTT. This encodes CASSHSGQGGTEAFF. The V gene is TRBV9, the J gene TRBJ1-1; 11 bases map to TRBD1. From germline, CDR1 is SGDLS and CDR2 YYNGEE. This CDR3 has 15 amino acids. Trimming took 4 bases from V and 4 from J; bases not matched to a gene: 6.